Listed below are T cell receptor beta chains from one sample, sequenced in a study of vaccination and CD4 T cells after COVID-19. MiXCR was run by TCRdb on the PCR reads, yielding one entry per CDR3 protein. This table has about 20,000 distinct CDR3 sequences, about 40% appearing once. Their cognate antigens are unknown. The sequencing here drew on CD4+ T cells from blood, cultured in vitro, taken about 7 months after SARS-CoV-2 vaccination. Receptors were obtained from a human donor who had recovered from COVID-19. The CDR3 runs from the conserved cysteine through the conserved F or W. D genes are given only for firm matches. Not all rows give a size; the values are once, few, many and, for expanded clones, a class.

CDR3aa: CASSQDPAGTGYGYTF
CDR3nt: TGCGCCAGCAGCCAAGATCCAGCAGGTACGGGCTATGGCTACACCTTC
abundance: NA
j_gene: TRBJ1-2
v_gene: TRBV4-3
d_gene: NA

CDR3aa: CSANPGGSNQPQHF
CDR3nt: TGCAGTGCTAACCCCGGGGGGAGCAATCAGCCCCAGCATTTT
abundance: NA
j_gene: TRBJ1-5
v_gene: TRBV20-1
d_gene: NA

CDR3aa: CSASEYRGSNTEAFF
CDR3nt: TGCAGTGCTAGTGAGTACAGGGGGTCAAACACTGAAGCTTTCTTT
abundance: once
j_gene: TRBJ1-1
v_gene: TRBV20-1
d_gene: TRBD1

CDR3aa: CASTSNIAGVYNEQFF
CDR3nt: TGTGCCAGCACCAGTAACATAGCGGGAGTCTACAATGAGCAGTTCTTC
abundance: NA
j_gene: TRBJ2-1
v_gene: TRBV11-2
d_gene: TRBD2

CDR3aa: CASTPAQNTEAFF
CDR3nt: TGTGCCAGCACCCCGGCCCAGAACACTGAAGCTTTCTTT
abundance: few
j_gene: TRBJ1-1
v_gene: TRBV6-1
d_gene: NA

CDR3aa: CASRRTGVNEQFF
CDR3nt: TGTGCCAGCAGACGGACAGGGGTCAATGAGCAGTTCTTC
abundance: NA
j_gene: TRBJ2-1
v_gene: TRBV6-1
d_gene: TRBD1

CDR3aa: CASSLLLEAGELFF
CDR3nt: TGTGCCAGCAGTTTATTATTGGAGGCCGGGGAGCTGTTTTTT
abundance: NA
j_gene: TRBJ2-2
v_gene: TRBV28
d_gene: NA

CDR3aa: CASSLGTSPPSNTGELFF
CDR3nt: TGTGCCAGCAGCTTAGGGACTAGCCCTCCCTCGAACACCGGGGAGCTGTTTTTT
abundance: NA
j_gene: TRBJ2-2
v_gene: TRBV7-2
d_gene: TRBD2

CDR3aa: CAISEGLGDTQYF
CDR3nt: TGTGCCATCAGTGAGGGTTTGGGAGATACGCAGTATTTT
abundance: NA
j_gene: TRBJ2-3
v_gene: TRBV10-3
d_gene: NA

CDR3aa: CASSQGANTEAFF
CDR3nt: TGTGCCAGCTCACAGGGGGCGAACACTGAAGCTTTCTTT
abundance: few
j_gene: TRBJ1-1
v_gene: TRBV18
d_gene: TRBD1

CDR3aa: CASSATSGEGTQYF
CDR3nt: TGCGCCAGCAGTGCGACTAGCGGGGAGGGGACCCAGTACTTC
abundance: NA
j_gene: TRBJ2-5
v_gene: TRBV10-2
d_gene: TRBD2

CDR3aa: CASSYMGTHEQYF
CDR3nt: TGTGCCAGCAGTTACATGGGGACCCACGAGCAGTACTTC
abundance: NA
j_gene: TRBJ2-7
v_gene: TRBV6-2/TRBV6-3
d_gene: NA

CDR3aa: CASSLGGADTQYF
CDR3nt: TGTGCCAGCAGCCTGGGGGGAGCAGATACGCAGTATTTT
abundance: NA
j_gene: TRBJ2-3
v_gene: TRBV7-3
d_gene: NA

CDR3aa: CASSFGLAGPETQYF
CDR3nt: TGTGCCAGCAGCTTCGGACTAGCGGGGCCGGAGACCCAGTACTTC
abundance: NA
j_gene: TRBJ2-5
v_gene: TRBV11-3
d_gene: TRBD2

CDR3aa: CASRPRYGYTF
CDR3nt: TGTGCCAGCAGACCCAGATATGGCTACACCTTC
abundance: NA
j_gene: TRBJ1-2
v_gene: TRBV28
d_gene: NA

CDR3aa: CSARDPREGPYEQYF
CDR3nt: TGCAGTGCTAGAGATCCTCGGGAGGGGCCCTACGAGCAGTACTTC
abundance: NA
j_gene: TRBJ2-7
v_gene: TRBV20-1
d_gene: TRBD2

CDR3aa: CAISESWGVDTEAFF
CDR3nt: TGTGCCATCAGTGAGTCCTGGGGAGTCGACACTGAAGCTTTCTTT
abundance: NA
j_gene: TRBJ1-1
v_gene: TRBV10-3
d_gene: NA

CDR3aa: CASSGYSSRDTSYEQYF
CDR3nt: TGTGCCAGCAGTGGTTACTCCAGCCGGGACACCTCCTACGAGCAGTACTTC
abundance: few
j_gene: TRBJ2-7
v_gene: TRBV6-1
d_gene: NA

CDR3aa: CSATGLAGKETQYF
CDR3nt: TGCAGTGCTACGGGACTAGCGGGAAAAGAGACCCAGTACTTC
abundance: few
j_gene: TRBJ2-5
v_gene: TRBV20-1
d_gene: TRBD2

CDR3aa: CSARDWRSGGADTQYF
CDR3nt: TGCAGTGCTAGAGATTGGCGTAGCGGGGGGGCAGATACGCAGTATTTT
abundance: few
j_gene: TRBJ2-3
v_gene: TRBV20-1
d_gene: TRBD2

CDR3aa: CSASPTGGGDTQYF
CDR3nt: TGCAGTGCTAGTCCCACAGGGGGAGGAGATACGCAGTATTTT
abundance: NA
j_gene: TRBJ2-3
v_gene: TRBV20-1
d_gene: TRBD1

CDR3aa: CASSRSGGDEQFF
CDR3nt: TGTGCCAGCAGCCGTAGCGGGGGCGATGAGCAGTTCTTC
abundance: NA
j_gene: TRBJ2-1
v_gene: TRBV7-3
d_gene: TRBD2

CDR3aa: CATSRDPSKGAAYGYTF
CDR3nt: TGTGCCACCAGCAGAGATCCTTCAAAGGGGGCTGCCTATGGCTACACCTTC
abundance: few
j_gene: TRBJ1-2
v_gene: TRBV15
d_gene: TRBD1

CDR3aa: CASSLIASGGHTQYF
CDR3nt: TGTGCCAGCAGCTTAATCGCTAGCGGGGGCCATACGCAGTATTTT
abundance: few
j_gene: TRBJ2-3
v_gene: TRBV7-3
d_gene: TRBD2

CDR3aa: CSAGLGTSGYSYEQYF
CDR3nt: TGCAGTGCTGGGCTCGGGACTAGCGGGTACTCCTACGAGCAGTACTTC
abundance: NA
j_gene: TRBJ2-7
v_gene: TRBV20-1
d_gene: TRBD2

CDR3aa: CASRRQTDHRYSNQPQHF
CDR3nt: TGTGCCAGCAGACGACAGACCGATCACCGATATAGCAATCAGCCCCAGCATTTT
abundance: NA
j_gene: TRBJ1-5
v_gene: TRBV27
d_gene: NA

CDR3aa: CSAARAANVLTF
CDR3nt: TGCAGTGCTGCCCGAGCGGCCAACGTCCTGACTTTC
abundance: NA
j_gene: TRBJ2-6
v_gene: TRBV20-1
d_gene: NA

CDR3aa: CASSQGANTGELFF
CDR3nt: TGTGCCAGCAGCCAGGGCGCGAACACCGGGGAGCTGTTTTTT
abundance: NA
j_gene: TRBJ2-2
v_gene: TRBV7-3
d_gene: NA

CDR3aa: CSVDDGGLETQYF
CDR3nt: TGCAGCGTTGACGATGGGGGGCTGGAGACCCAGTACTTC
abundance: NA
j_gene: TRBJ2-5
v_gene: TRBV29-1
d_gene: NA

CDR3aa: CASSDLAGVYNEQFF
CDR3nt: TGTGCCAGCAGTGACCTAGCGGGAGTTTACAATGAGCAGTTCTTC
abundance: few
j_gene: TRBJ2-1
v_gene: TRBV6-1
d_gene: TRBD2

CDR3aa: CASSSGGNYEQYF
CDR3nt: TGTGCCAGCAGCTCGGGGGGAAACTACGAGCAGTACTTC
abundance: NA
j_gene: TRBJ2-7
v_gene: TRBV11-3
d_gene: TRBD2

CDR3aa: CASSTHRVSNEQFF
CDR3nt: TGTGCCAGCAGCACCCACAGGGTTAGTAATGAGCAGTTCTTC
abundance: once
j_gene: TRBJ2-1
v_gene: TRBV11-3
d_gene: NA

CDR3aa: CSAREEGAGDTQYF
CDR3nt: TGCAGTGCTAGAGAGGAGGGGGCCGGGGATACGCAGTATTTT
abundance: NA
j_gene: TRBJ2-3
v_gene: TRBV20-1
d_gene: NA

CDR3aa: CASSRGDSQETQYF
CDR3nt: TGTGCCAGCAGCCGGGGGGACTCCCAAGAGACCCAGTACTTC
abundance: large
j_gene: TRBJ2-5
v_gene: TRBV7-2
d_gene: TRBD2

CDR3aa: CASSSLRGEPQHF
CDR3nt: TGTGCCAGCAGTTCCCTACGGGGGGAGCCCCAGCATTTT
abundance: few
j_gene: TRBJ1-5
v_gene: TRBV6-2/TRBV6-3
d_gene: NA

CDR3aa: CATSWWAPAGAEAFF
CDR3nt: TGTGCCACCAGCTGGTGGGCCCCTGCCGGGGCTGAAGCTTTCTTT
abundance: NA
j_gene: TRBJ1-1
v_gene: TRBV15
d_gene: NA

CDR3aa: CSARLLALDNEQFF
CDR3nt: TGCAGTGCTAGGTTGCTAGCGTTGGACAATGAGCAGTTCTTC
abundance: few
j_gene: TRBJ2-1
v_gene: TRBV20-1
d_gene: NA

CDR3aa: CASTDQGGTDTQYF
CDR3nt: TGTGCCAGCACTGACCAGGGGGGGACAGATACGCAGTATTTT
abundance: NA
j_gene: TRBJ2-3
v_gene: TRBV2
d_gene: NA

CDR3aa: CASSYRGSLYNEQFF
CDR3nt: TGTGCCAGCAGTTACCGGGGCTCCCTCTACAATGAGCAGTTCTTC
abundance: NA
j_gene: TRBJ2-1
v_gene: TRBV6-6
d_gene: NA

CDR3aa: CASVGHQTGNTEAFF
CDR3nt: TGTGCCAGCGTAGGCCACCAGACAGGGAACACTGAAGCTTTCTTT
abundance: few
j_gene: TRBJ1-1
v_gene: TRBV6-1
d_gene: NA

CDR3aa: CATSDIRDRESDTQYF
CDR3nt: TGTGCCACCAGTGACATCCGGGACAGGGAGTCAGATACGCAGTATTTT
abundance: few
j_gene: TRBJ2-3
v_gene: TRBV24-1
d_gene: TRBD1

CDR3aa: CASFRGTSGAREQYF
CDR3nt: TGTGCCAGCTTCAGGGGTACTTCAGGGGCTCGAGAGCAGTACTTC
abundance: few
j_gene: TRBJ2-7
v_gene: TRBV6-1
d_gene: NA

CDR3aa: CASSYAPVGNINEQFF
CDR3nt: TGTGCCAGCAGCTACGCCCCAGTCGGGAATATTAATGAGCAGTTCTTC
abundance: NA
j_gene: TRBJ2-1
v_gene: TRBV6-5
d_gene: NA

CDR3aa: CATSRVVGGDEQFF
CDR3nt: TGTGCCACCAGCAGAGTTGTAGGGGGCGATGAGCAGTTCTTC
abundance: few
j_gene: TRBJ2-1
v_gene: TRBV15
d_gene: TRBD1

CDR3aa: CAGGGGNQPQHF
CDR3nt: TGTGCCGGAGGGGGTGGCAATCAGCCCCAGCATTTT
abundance: NA
j_gene: TRBJ1-5
v_gene: TRBV28
d_gene: NA

CDR3aa: CASSYPGLIYGYTF
CDR3nt: TGTGCCAGCAGTTACCCGGGACTCATTTACGGCTACACCTTC
abundance: few
j_gene: TRBJ1-2
v_gene: TRBV6-5
d_gene: NA

CDR3aa: CASSLVRGDISRF
CDR3nt: TGTGCCAGCAGCTTAGTTCGCGGGGACATCTCGCGCTTC
abundance: NA
j_gene: TRBJ2-7
v_gene: TRBV11-3
d_gene: NA

CDR3aa: CSASPGLAIYEQYF
CDR3nt: TGCAGTGCTAGCCCCGGACTAGCTATTTACGAGCAGTACTTC
abundance: few
j_gene: TRBJ2-7
v_gene: TRBV20-1
d_gene: TRBD2

CDR3aa: CASSPGTSGGGWADTQYF
CDR3nt: TGTGCCAGCAGCCCAGGGACTAGCGGGGGGGGTTGGGCAGATACGCAGTATTTT
abundance: NA
j_gene: TRBJ2-3
v_gene: TRBV7-6
d_gene: TRBD2

CDR3aa: CSVARLLTGELFF
CDR3nt: TGCAGCGTTGCCAGGCTCCTCACCGGGGAGCTGTTTTTT
abundance: NA
j_gene: TRBJ2-2
v_gene: TRBV29-1
d_gene: NA

CDR3aa: CASRIHPGQGQDTQYF
CDR3nt: TGTGCCAGCAGAATACACCCGGGACAGGGTCAAGATACGCAGTATTTT
abundance: few
j_gene: TRBJ2-3
v_gene: TRBV6-1
d_gene: TRBD1